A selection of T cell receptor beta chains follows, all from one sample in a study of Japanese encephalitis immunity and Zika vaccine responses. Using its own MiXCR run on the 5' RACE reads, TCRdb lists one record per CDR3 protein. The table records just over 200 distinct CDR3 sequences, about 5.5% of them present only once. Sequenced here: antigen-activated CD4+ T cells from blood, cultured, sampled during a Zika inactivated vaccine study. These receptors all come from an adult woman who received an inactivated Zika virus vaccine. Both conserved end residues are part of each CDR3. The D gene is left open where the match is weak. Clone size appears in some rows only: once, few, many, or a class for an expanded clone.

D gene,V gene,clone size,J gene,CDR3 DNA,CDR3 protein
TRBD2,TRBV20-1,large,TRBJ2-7,TGCAGTGCTAGAGAACCGGGACTAGCGGGAGGGCGGGACGAGCAGTACTTC,CSAREPGLAGGRDEQYF
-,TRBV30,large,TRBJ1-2,TGTGCCTGGAACTCAATCCCACAGGGTCATTATGGCTACACCTTC,CAWNSIPQGHYGYTF
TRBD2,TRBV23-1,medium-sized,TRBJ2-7,TGCGCCAGCAGTCAATTGAGACTAGCGGGCATTAACATTTCCTACGAGCAGTACTTC,CASSQLRLAGINISYEQYF
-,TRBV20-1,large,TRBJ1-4,TGCAGTGCTAGTGATAAACCGGGAGAAGGGGAAAAACTGTTTTTT,CSASDKPGEGEKLFF
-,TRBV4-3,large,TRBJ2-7,TGCGCCAGCAGCCTAAGTTCGGAATACGAGCAGTACTTC,CASSLSSEYEQYF
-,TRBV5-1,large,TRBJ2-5,TGCGCCAGCAGCTTGGGTGGACAAGAGACCCAGTACTTC,CASSLGGQETQYF
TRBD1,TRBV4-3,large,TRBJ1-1,TGCGCCAGCAGCCAAGATCTTGGGACAGGGGCGGAGGGCACTGAAGCTTTCTTT,CASSQDLGTGAEGTEAFF
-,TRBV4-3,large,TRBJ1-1,TGCGCCAGCAGCCAGTCAGCGGGGGCTAACACTGAAGCTTTCTTT,CASSQSAGANTEAFF
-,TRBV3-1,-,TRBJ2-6,TGTGCCAGCAGCCGGGCACCGAGCGGGGGGGCCAACGTCCTGACTTTC,CASSRAPSGGANVLTF
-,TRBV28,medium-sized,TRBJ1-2,TGTGCCAGCAGTTTGAGGGGCGCAACGTCAAACTATGGCTACACCTTC,CASSLRGATSNYGYTF
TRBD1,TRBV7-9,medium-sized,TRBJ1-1,TGTGCCAGCAGCTTAAGTCGGACAGGGGGTCCTGAAGCTTTCTTT,CASSLSRTGGPEAFF
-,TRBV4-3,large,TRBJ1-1,TGCGCCAGCAGCCAACCCGGACAGTCCAGCACTGAAGCTTTCTTT,CASSQPGQSSTEAFF
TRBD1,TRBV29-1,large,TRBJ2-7,TGCAGCGCTATGACAGGGAGCGAGCAGTACTTC,CSAMTGSEQYF
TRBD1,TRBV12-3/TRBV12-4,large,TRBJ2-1,TGTGCCAGCAGCTTCTCATACGGGACAGGTACCTACAATGAGCAGTTCTTC,CASSFSYGTGTYNEQFF
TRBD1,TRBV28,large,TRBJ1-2,TGTGCCAGCAGTTCCCCCGGACAGGGGCATGGCTACACCTTC,CASSSPGQGHGYTF
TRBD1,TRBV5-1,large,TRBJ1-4,TGCGCCAGCAGTAGACAGGGGGCTACGGATGTTGAAAAACTGTTTTTT,CASSRQGATDVEKLFF
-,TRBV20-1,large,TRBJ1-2,TGCAGTGCTAGGACAATTAGGGGCTACACCTTC,CSARTIRGYTF
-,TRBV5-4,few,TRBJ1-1,TGTGCCAGCAGCTTGGACTTCAGGTCGGGAGGCACTGAAGCTTTCTTT,CASSLDFRSGGTEAFF
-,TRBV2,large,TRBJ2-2,TGTGCCAGCAGTCGGGGCCTCACCGGGGAGCTGTTTTTT,CASSRGLTGELFF
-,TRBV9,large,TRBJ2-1,TGTGCCAGCAGCGCCGAAACTACGGGTGAGCAGTTCTTC,CASSAETTGEQFF
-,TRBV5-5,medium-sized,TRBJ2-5,TGTGCCAGCAGCACAGCGGCTCCGGGGACCCAGTACTTC,CASSTAAPGTQYF
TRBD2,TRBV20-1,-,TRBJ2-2,TGCAGTGCTAGCGGGGGGGCCGACGGGGAGCTGTTTTTT,CSASGGADGELFF
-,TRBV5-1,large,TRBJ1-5,TGCGCCAGCAGCTTGGGGTCGGCTGATCAGCCCCAGCATTTT,CASSLGSADQPQHF
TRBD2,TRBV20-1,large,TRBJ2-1,TGCAGTGCCCGAGACCCCCTAGCGGGGTTATACAATGAGCAGTTCTTC,CSARDPLAGLYNEQFF
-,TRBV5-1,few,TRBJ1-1,TGCGCCAGCAGCTTCGATGACAGGCCCGAAGCTTTCTTT,CASSFDDRPEAFF
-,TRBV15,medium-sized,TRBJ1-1,TGTGCCACCAGCAGAACTGAGGTACCCACTGAAGCTTTCTTT,CATSRTEVPTEAFF
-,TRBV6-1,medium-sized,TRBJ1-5,TGTGCCAGCAGTGGATCATGGGGCCGGGGACAGCCCCAGCATTTT,CASSGSWGRGQPQHF
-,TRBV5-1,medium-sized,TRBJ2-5,TGCGCCAGCAGCTTTCAGACGGGTGGAGAGACCCAGTACTTC,CASSFQTGGETQYF
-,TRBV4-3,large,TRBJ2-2,TGCGCCAGCAGCCAAGAGGGGAACTTAAATACCGGGGAGCTGTTTTTT,CASSQEGNLNTGELFF
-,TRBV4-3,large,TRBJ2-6,TGCGCCAGCAGCCTGTCATCTGGGGCCAACGTCCTGACTTTC,CASSLSSGANVLTF
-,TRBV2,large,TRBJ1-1,TGTGCCAGCAGTGGACGGATGAACACTGAAGCTTTCTTT,CASSGRMNTEAFF
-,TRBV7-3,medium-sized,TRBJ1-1,TGTGCCAGCAGCCCCCAGCCAGGGCTAAACACTGAAGCTTTCTTT,CASSPQPGLNTEAFF
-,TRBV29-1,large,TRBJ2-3,TGCAGCGTTCACGCGGCGGGGACTACAGATACGCAGTATTTT,CSVHAAGTTDTQYF
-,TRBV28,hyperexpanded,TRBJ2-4,TGTGCCAGCAAACGGCGTTCCGAAAACATTCAGTACTTC,CASKRRSENIQYF
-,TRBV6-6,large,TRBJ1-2,TGTGCCAGCAGTCCGGGGCAATCTGGCTACACCTTC,CASSPGQSGYTF
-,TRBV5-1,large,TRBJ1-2,TGCGCCAGCAGCTTGGATTCAGCCTATGGCTACACCTTC,CASSLDSAYGYTF
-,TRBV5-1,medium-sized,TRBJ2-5,TGCGCCAGCAGCTTGGACCAAGAGACCCAGTACTTC,CASSLDQETQYF
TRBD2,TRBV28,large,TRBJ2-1,TGTGCCAGCAGACTAAGGGGGGGGACTAGCGGGAGGGTCTTC,CASRLRGGTSGRVF
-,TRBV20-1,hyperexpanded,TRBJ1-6,TGCAGTGCTAATCGGGCGGACAATTCACCCCTCCACTTT,CSANRADNSPLHF
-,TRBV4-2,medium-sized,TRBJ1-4,TGTGCCAGCAGCCAAGATACAGGACCAGCAACTAATGAAAAACTGTTTTTT,CASSQDTGPATNEKLFF
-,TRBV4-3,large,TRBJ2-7,TGCGCCAGCAGCCAAGACCCCGACTCCTACGAGCAGTACTTC,CASSQDPDSYEQYF
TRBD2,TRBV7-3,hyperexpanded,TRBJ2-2,TGTGCCAGCAGCCCAAGGACTAGCGGGTCGAACACCGGGGAGCTGTTTTTT,CASSPRTSGSNTGELFF
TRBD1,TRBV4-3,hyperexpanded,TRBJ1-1,TGCGCCAGCAGCTCGACAGGGGACCCGACAGACACTGAAGCTTTCTTT,CASSSTGDPTDTEAFF
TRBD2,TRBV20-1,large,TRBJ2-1,TGCAGTGCCCCCCCCGGCGGGGGATACAATGAGCAGTTCTTC,CSAPPGGGYNEQFF
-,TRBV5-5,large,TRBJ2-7,TGTGCCAGCAGCCTGCTTACGGACTCCTACGAGCAGTACTTC,CASSLLTDSYEQYF
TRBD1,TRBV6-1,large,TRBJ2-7,TGTGCCAGCAGTGAAGTCATGACAGGGGACTACGAGCAGTACTTC,CASSEVMTGDYEQYF
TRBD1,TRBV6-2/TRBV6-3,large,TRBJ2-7,TGTGCCAGCAGAGAAGCCCCAAGGGGGCCCTCCTACGAGCAGTACTTC,CASREAPRGPSYEQYF
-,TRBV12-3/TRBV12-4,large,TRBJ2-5,TGTGCCAGCACTCTCGGGGGCGGGGGCGCCGGTGGGACCCAGTACTTC,CASTLGGGGAGGTQYF